This TCR beta chain was found in a study of tissue T cells after allogeneic stem cell transplantation. The table came from immunoSEQ multiplex PCR; TCRdb's copy has only in-frame clones and leaves some out. The data show roughly 9,000 clones, about 51% seen once. CDR3 size: 14 residues. Germline trimming cut 4 bases from V and 0 bases from J; bases unmatched to any gene: 2. In germline, CDR1 is SNHLY, CDR2 FYNGKV (reference sequence). Of note for this clone: Mouse gene names apply. The CDR3 extends 1 residue past the end of the read, so its final part is completed from the germline J gene.

Time point denoted: mouse harvest day 7 after allogeneic transplant. Each mouse received 10^7 T-cell-depleted marrow cells plus 10^6 splenic CD5+ T cells by tail vein. The sequence came from a female BALB/c mouse given C57BL/6 T cells with graft-versus-host disease after an allogeneic hematopoietic cell transplant. Sequenced sample: gut tissue. The V gene is TRBV3, the J gene TRBJ1-1; 7 bases fit TRBD1. The sequenced part of the CDR3 DNA is TGTGCCAGCAGCTCGGGACAGTCAAACACAGAAGTCTTC. The encoded protein is CASSSGQSNTEVF. The whole CDR3 sequence reads CASSSGQSNTEVFF.